This TCR beta chain was profiled in a study of post-analysis software for immune sequencing data. Study-level information: Patients had relapsing-remitting, secondary progressive or progressive-relapsing multiple sclerosis; some lacked subtype.

The CDR3 runs 17 residues. Trimming took off 4 bases at V and 4 bases at J, with 19 bases between the two ends. Germline CDR1 reads LGHDT; CDR2 reads YNNKEL (reference sequence). General study results and limits: Compared with controls, patients showed significantly lower normalized Chao1 diversity. Same-batch samples co-clustered strongly by F measure. The five TRBV segments detected at higher frequency in patients than in controls included TRBV5-6, TRBV5-1 and TRBV20-1.

A note on this clonotype: Its specificity is not known.

Unique molecular identifiers were present in the TCR beta cDNA libraries. TCRdb ran MiXCR on the PCR reads and lists one entry per CDR3 protein. The sample contains about 460,000 distinct CDR3 sequences, less than 45% of which appear only once. The specimen sequenced was blood. The chain uses TRBV3-1 and TRBJ2-2, with a weak D call TRBD2 (6 bases). The TCR comes from a girl under 18 with multiple sclerosis. The CDR3 sequence is CASSRARGDISTGELFF. DNA for the CDR3: TGTGCCAGCAGCCGCGCTCGCGGGGATATTTCCACCGGGGAGCTGTTTTTT.